Listed here are 9 T cell receptor beta chains from one sample, sequenced in a study of identical twins. TCRdb passed the 5' RACE reads through MiXCR, listing each CDR3 protein once. Altogether under 300,000 distinct CDR3 sequences are present, over 12% being singletons, with the ten largest covering 7% to 9%. The sequenced sample was memory (CD45RO+) T cells sorted from blood. The receptor source for this set is a young woman in good health.

This clonotype was detected a few times. The chain uses TRBV20-1 and TRBJ1-1; 9 nucleotides line up with TRBD1. This CDR3 has 14 residues. CDR1 is DFQATT and CDR2 is SNEGSKA in the germline V gene (reference sequence). The trim removed 6 bases at V and 3 bases at J, leaving 8 bases unmatched. In nucleotides, the CDR3 is TGCAGTGCCCCAGGGACAGGGAGGTACACTGAAGCTTTCTTT. Translating it yields CSAPGTGRYTEAFF.

In its sample, this clonotype was seen many times. V gene TRBV7-6 combines with J gene TRBJ1-5; D not certain. Trimming left V 0 bases short and J 7 bases short, with 4 bases between. Germline V gene sequence: CDR1 SGHVS, CDR2 FNYEAQ. This CDR3 has 12 residues. In DNA form, the CDR3 reads TGTGCCAGCAGCTTAGCAGGCCAGCCCCAGCATTTT. It translates to CASSLAGQPQHF.

The chain recombines TRBV12-3 or TRBV12-4 with TRBJ1-2; D uncertain. The CDR3 spans 12 residues. Trimming cost V 6 bases and J 3 bases, with 8 bases left between them. The CDR3 loop is CASRREYYGYTF. The DNA for the CDR3 is TGTGCCAGCAGGAGGGAGTACTATGGCTACACCTTC.

The chain links TRBV6-5 to TRBJ2-5; TRBD1 matches 7 bases. V lost 0 bases, J lost 5 bases, and 6 bases stayed unmatched. The CDR3 consists of 15 residues. Germline V lookup: CDR1 MNHEY, CDR2 SVGAGI. Here the CDR3 reads CASSYSGQPRETQYF. The CDR3, as DNA: TGTGCCAGCAGTTACTCGGGACAGCCGAGGGAGACCCAGTACTTC.

This clonotype was recorded at least ten times. This sequence joins TRBV15 and TRBJ1-2, with TRBD1 identical over 9 bases. The CDR3 is made up of 16 amino acids. CDR1 LNHNV and CDR2 YYDKDF come from the germline V gene (reference sequence). Losses at the gene ends were 3 bases for V and 7 bases for J; bases not matched to a gene: 12. CDR3 nucleotides: TGTGCCACCAGCAGGTCAGACCGGACAGGGGTTGCTGGCTACACCTTC. Translation gives CATSRSDRTGVAGYTF.

This clonotype has ten or more counts. V and J are TRBV10-3 and TRBJ2-6, with 7 bases that match TRBD2. In germline, CDR1 is ENHRY, CDR2 SYGVKD. The CDR3 consists of 16 residues. Trimming took 9 bases from V and 3 from J; bases not matched to a gene: 11. This CDR3 reads CAMGEGDTGGANVLTF. CDR3 nucleotides: TGTGCCATGGGGGAGGGCGACACGGGTGGGGCCAACGTCCTGACTTTC.

The genes are TRBV7-2 and TRBJ2-1; TRBD1 is a possible D gene (5 bases). This CDR3 contains 14 residues. With 0 bases removed from V and 10 bases from J, the gap between germline ends came to 13 bases. Germline lookup yields CDR1 SGHTA and CDR2 FQGNSA. The CDR3 coding sequence is TGTGCCAGCAGCTTAGCCTCAGGGTTATGGGAGCAGTTCTTC. It yields the protein CASSLASGLWEQFF. The full variable domain, its missing parts supplied by reference TRBV7-2 and TRBJ2-1, is GAGVSQSPSNKVTEKGKDVELRCDPISGHTALYWYRQSLGQGLEFLIYFQGNSAPDKSGLPSDRFSAERTGGSVSTLTIQRTQQEDSAVYLCASSLASGLWEQFFGPGTRLTVL.

The V gene is TRBV20-1, the J gene TRBJ2-3; D is uncertain. The germline V and J ends were trimmed by 0 bases and 7 bases, with 11 bases remaining between them. Germline CDR1 and CDR2: DFQATT and SNEGSKA (reference sequence). The CDR3 contains 13 residues. CDR3: CSARDPRANTQYF. DNA of the CDR3: TGCAGTGCTAGAGACCCCCGTGCGAATACGCAGTATTTT.

This clonotype appeared a few times. The gene calls are TRBV7-9 and TRBJ1-4, with 7 nucleotides matching TRBD1. This CDR3 has 14 residues. Germline values: CDR1 SEHNR, CDR2 FQNEAQ (reference sequence). After removal of 5 bases from V and 8 bases from J, the junction contained 8 bases not matched to a gene. The CDR3 is CASSLDRVYEKLFF. The CDR3 region has the DNA TGTGCCAGCAGCCTCGACAGGGTTTACGAAAAACTGTTTTTT.